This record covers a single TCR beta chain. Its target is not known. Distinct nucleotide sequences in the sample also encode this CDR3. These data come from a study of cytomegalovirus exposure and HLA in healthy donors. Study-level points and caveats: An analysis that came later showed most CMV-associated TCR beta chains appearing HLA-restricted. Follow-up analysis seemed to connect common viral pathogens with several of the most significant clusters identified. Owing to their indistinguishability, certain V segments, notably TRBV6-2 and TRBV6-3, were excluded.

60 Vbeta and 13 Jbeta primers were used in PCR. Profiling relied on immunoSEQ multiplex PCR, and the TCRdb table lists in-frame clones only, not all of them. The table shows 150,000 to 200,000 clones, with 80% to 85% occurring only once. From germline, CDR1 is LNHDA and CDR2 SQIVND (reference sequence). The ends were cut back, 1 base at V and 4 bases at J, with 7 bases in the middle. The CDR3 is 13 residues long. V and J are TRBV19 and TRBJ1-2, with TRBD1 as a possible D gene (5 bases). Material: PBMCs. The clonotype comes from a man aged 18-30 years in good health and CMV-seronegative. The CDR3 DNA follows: TGTGCCAGTAGTATAGTCGACAGCTATGGCTACACCTTC. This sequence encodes CASSIVDSYGYTF.